This is a list of T cell receptor beta chains from one sample in a study of OX40 agonist ivuxolimab in advanced cancers. This table comes from immunoSEQ multiplex PCR, and its TCRdb copy is limited to in-frame clones, with some not included. This sample has about 27,000 clones, with 82% found just once. The sequences come from CD4+ or CD8+ T cells sorted from blood, collected in a trial of the OX40 agonist ivuxolimab. Source of these receptors: an adult with an advanced solid tumor such as melanoma, head and neck, liver or kidney cancer. The CDR3 runs from the conserved cysteine through the conserved F or W. Fields, in order: D gene, V gene, clone size, J gene, CDR3 protein, CDR3 DNA. The D gene is left open where the match is weak. Size tells how often a clone was seen (once, few, many) or the class of an expanded clone, and some rows leave it out.

>TRBD1|TRBV6-1|.|TRBJ1-2
CASGGTVYGYTF
TGTGCCAGCGGTGGGACAGTCTATGGCTACACCTTC
>.|TRBV4-1|.|TRBJ2-4
CASSSTAGMKNIQYF
TGCGCCAGCAGCTCAACAGCAGGGATGAAAAACATTCAGTACTTC
>.|TRBV27|.|TRBJ1-1
CASSLSWYGMNTEAFF
TGTGCCAGCAGTTTATCCTGGTACGGTATGAACACTGAAGCTTTCTTT
>TRBD2|TRBV19|.|TRBJ2-3
CASSSGRLLDTQYF
TGTGCCAGTTCTAGCGGGAGGTTGCTTGATACGCAGTATTTT
>TRBD2|TRBV30|.|TRBJ2-3
CAWSGGGAGTDTQYF
TGTGCCTGGAGTGGCGGGGGGGCGGGCACAGATACGCAGTATTTT
>.|TRBV6-4|few|TRBJ2-4
CASSEVAGDINIQYF
TGTGCCAGCAGTGAAGTGGCCGGGGACATAAACATTCAGTACTTC
>TRBD2|TRBV2|.|TRBJ2-7
CASRSSGVDYEQYF
TGTGCCAGCAGGTCAAGCGGGGTTGACTACGAGCAGTACTTC
>.|TRBV27|.|TRBJ2-7
CASRTEPSPSYEQYF
TGTGCCAGCAGGACAGAACCTTCACCCTCCTACGAGCAGTACTTC
>.|TRBV6-6|few|TRBJ1-1
CASSSTENTEAFF
TGTGCCAGCAGTTCCACAGAGAACACTGAAGCTTTCTTT
>.|TRBV12-2|.|TRBJ1-5
CASRLEALSNQPQHF
TGTGCAAGTCGCTTAGAAGCTTTGAGCAATCAGCCCCAGCATTTT
>TRBD2|TRBV7-9|few|TRBJ2-7
CASSAAGGGSYEQYF
TGTGCCAGCAGCGCAGCGGGAGGGGGCTCCTACGAGCAGTACTTC
>.|TRBV27|.|TRBJ2-3
CASSLDRLFTDTQYF
TGTGCCAGCAGTTTAGACAGGCTTTTCACAGATACGCAGTATTTT
>.|TRBV5-1|.|TRBJ1-2
CASSLAFGQSLNYGYTF
TGCGCCAGCAGCTTGGCCTTCGGACAGTCCTTGAACTATGGCTACACCTTC
>TRBD2|TRBV7-8|.|TRBJ2-1
CASSRLGWREGHEQFF
TGTGCCAGCAGTCGCCTGGGGTGGAGGGAGGGACATGAGCAGTTCTTC
>TRBD1|TRBV28|.|TRBJ1-2
CASSLSQGGYGYTF
TGTGCCAGCAGTTTAAGTCAGGGGGGCTATGGCTACACCTTC
>TRBD1|TRBV7-9|once|TRBJ2-7
CASSPHSGTATYEQYF
TGTGCCAGCAGCCCCCATTCCGGGACAGCTACCTACGAGCAGTACTTC
>TRBD2|TRBV2|.|TRBJ2-1
CASRDTLAGERPEQFF
TGTGCCAGCAGGGATACCCTCGCGGGAGAACGCCCTGAGCAGTTCTTC
>.|TRBV7-8|.|TRBJ1-5
CASSFRERNQPQHF
TGTGCCAGCAGCTTTAGGGAGAGGAACCAGCCCCAGCATTTT
>.|TRBV6-1|.|TRBJ1-3
CASGHGGPGNTIYF
TGTGCCAGCGGACATGGGGGGCCGGGAAACACCATATATTTT
>.|TRBV4-2|few|TRBJ1-1
CASSLQSMNTEAFF
TGTGCCAGCAGTCTCCAGAGTATGAACACTGAAGCTTTCTTT
>.|TRBV27|.|TRBJ2-1
CASSLGGARNEQFF
TGTGCCAGCAGTTTAGGGGGCGCACGCAATGAGCAGTTCTTC
>.|TRBV27|few|TRBJ2-5
CASSLSAGIQETQYF
TGTGCCAGCAGTTTATCGGCAGGCATACAAGAGACCCAGTACTTC
>.|TRBV6-5|.|TRBJ2-1
CASSYGPRAYNEQFF
TGTGCCAGCAGTTATGGGCCCAGGGCCTACAATGAGCAGTTCTTC
>.|TRBV5-4|.|TRBJ2-7
CASSSGSYEQYF
TGTGCCAGCAGCTCCGGTTCCTACGAGCAGTACTTC